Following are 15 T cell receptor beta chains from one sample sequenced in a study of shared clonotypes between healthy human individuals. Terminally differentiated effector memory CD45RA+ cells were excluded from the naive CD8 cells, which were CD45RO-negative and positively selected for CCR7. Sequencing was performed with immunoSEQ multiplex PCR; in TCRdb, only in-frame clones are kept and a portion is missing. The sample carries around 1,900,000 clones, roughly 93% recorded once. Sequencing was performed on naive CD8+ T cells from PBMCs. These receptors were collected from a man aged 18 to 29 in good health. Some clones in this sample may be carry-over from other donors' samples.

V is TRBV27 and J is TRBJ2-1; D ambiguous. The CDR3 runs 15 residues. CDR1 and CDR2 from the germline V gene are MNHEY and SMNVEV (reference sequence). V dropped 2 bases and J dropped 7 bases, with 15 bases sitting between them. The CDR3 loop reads CASSLKSGYRNEQFF. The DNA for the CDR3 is TGTGCCAGCAGTTTAAAATCCGGGTACCGAAATGAGCAGTTCTTC.

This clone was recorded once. The CDR3 DNA sequence: TGTGCCAGCAGTTACTCAGGCCCCCCTGGAGCTTTCTTT. Protein product: CASSYSGPPGAFF. The chain carries TRBV6-5 and TRBJ1-1; D gene unclear. Germline CDR1 MNHEY, CDR2 SVGAGI. Trimming shortened V by 0 bases and J by 10 bases, and 12 bases separated the two germline ends. CDR3 size: 13 residues.

CDR3: CASSLGPGQVYEQYF. In DNA form, the CDR3 reads TGTGCCAGCAGCTTAGGCCCCGGACAGGTATACGAGCAGTACTTC. V and J are TRBV7-3 and TRBJ2-7; 7 nucleotides line up with TRBD1. The CDR3 loop spans 15 amino acids. J was trimmed by 4 bases and V by 2 bases; bases with no gene match: 8. Per germline, CDR1 SGHTA and CDR2 FQGTGA. The full variable domain, in which reference TRBV7-3 and TRBJ2-7 provide the parts outside the CDR3, is GAGVSQTPSNKVTEKGKYVELRCDPISGHTALYWYRQSLGQGPEFLIYFQGTGAADDSGLPNDRFFAVRPEGSVSTLKIQRTERGDSAVYLCASSLGPGQVYEQYFGPGTRLTVT.

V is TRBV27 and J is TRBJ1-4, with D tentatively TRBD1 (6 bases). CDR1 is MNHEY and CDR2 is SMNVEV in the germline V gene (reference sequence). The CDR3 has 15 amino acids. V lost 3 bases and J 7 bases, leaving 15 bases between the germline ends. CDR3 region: CASSFRGAWGEKLFF. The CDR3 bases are TGTGCCAGCAGTTTTAGGGGGGCCTGGGGTGAAAAACTGTTTTTT. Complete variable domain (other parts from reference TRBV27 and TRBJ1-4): EAQVTQNPRYLITVTGKKLTVTCSQNMNHEYMSWYRQDPGLGLRQIYYSMNVEVTDKGDVPEGYKVSRKEKRNFPLILESPSPNQTSLYFCASSFRGAWGEKLFFGSGTQLSVL.

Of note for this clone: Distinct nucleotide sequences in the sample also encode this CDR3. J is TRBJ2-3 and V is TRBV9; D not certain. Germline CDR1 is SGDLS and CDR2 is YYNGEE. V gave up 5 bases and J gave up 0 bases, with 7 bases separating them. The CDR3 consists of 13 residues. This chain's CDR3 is CASSRSSTDTQYF. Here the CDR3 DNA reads TGTGCCAGCAGTAGGTCTAGCACAGATACGCAGTATTTT.

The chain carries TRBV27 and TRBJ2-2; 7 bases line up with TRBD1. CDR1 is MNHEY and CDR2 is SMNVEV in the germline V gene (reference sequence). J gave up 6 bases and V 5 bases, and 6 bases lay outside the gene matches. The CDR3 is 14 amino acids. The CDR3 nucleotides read TGTGCCAGCAGTCCCACAGGGGAGCCCGGGGAGCTGTTTTTT. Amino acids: CASSPTGEPGELFF.

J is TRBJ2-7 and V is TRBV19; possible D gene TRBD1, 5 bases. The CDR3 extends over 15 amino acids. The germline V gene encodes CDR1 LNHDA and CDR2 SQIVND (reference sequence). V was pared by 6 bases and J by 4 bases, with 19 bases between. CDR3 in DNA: TGTGCCAGTAGCTCACTTTGGACAACAAGTTACGAGCAGTACTTC. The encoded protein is CASSSLWTTSYEQYF.

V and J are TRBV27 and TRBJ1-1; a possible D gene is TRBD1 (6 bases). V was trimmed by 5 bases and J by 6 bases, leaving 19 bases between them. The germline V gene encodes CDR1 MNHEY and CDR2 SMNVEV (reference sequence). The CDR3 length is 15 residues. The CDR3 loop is CASSAGAVHPPEAFF. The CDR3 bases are TGTGCCAGCAGTGCAGGGGCCGTCCACCCTCCTGAAGCTTTCTTT.

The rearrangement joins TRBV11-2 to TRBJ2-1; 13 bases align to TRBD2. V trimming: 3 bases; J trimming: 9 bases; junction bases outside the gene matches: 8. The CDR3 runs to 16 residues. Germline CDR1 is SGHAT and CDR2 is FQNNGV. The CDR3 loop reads CASSFWTSGSTGEQFF. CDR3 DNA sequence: TGTGCCAGCAGCTTCTGGACTAGCGGGAGTACAGGTGAGCAGTTCTTC.

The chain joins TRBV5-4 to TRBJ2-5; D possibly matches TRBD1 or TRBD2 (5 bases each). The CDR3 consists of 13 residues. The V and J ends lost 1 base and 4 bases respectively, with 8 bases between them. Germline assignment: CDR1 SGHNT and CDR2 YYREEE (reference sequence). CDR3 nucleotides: TGTGCCAGCAGCTTGCGGGGACGAGAGACCCAGTACTTC. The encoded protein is CASSLRGRETQYF.

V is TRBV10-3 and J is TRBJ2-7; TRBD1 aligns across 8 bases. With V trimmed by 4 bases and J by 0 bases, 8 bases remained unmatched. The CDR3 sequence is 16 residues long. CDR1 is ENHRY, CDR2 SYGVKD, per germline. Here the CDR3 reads CAISGKTGGSSYEQYF. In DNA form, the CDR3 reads TGTGCCATCAGTGGGAAAACAGGGGGAAGCTCCTACGAGCAGTACTTC.

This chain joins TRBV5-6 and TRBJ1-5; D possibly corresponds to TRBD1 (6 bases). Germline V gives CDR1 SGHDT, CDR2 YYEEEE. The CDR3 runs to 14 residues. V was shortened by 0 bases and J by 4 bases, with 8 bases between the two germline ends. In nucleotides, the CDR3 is TGTGCCAGCAGCTTGGAGGGGGGGAATCAGCCCCAGCATTTT. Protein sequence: CASSLEGGNQPQHF.

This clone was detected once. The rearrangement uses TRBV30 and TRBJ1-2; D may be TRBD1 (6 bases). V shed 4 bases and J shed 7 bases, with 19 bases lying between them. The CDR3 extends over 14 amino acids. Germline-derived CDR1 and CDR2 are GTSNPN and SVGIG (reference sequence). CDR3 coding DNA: TGTGCCTGGACCCTTCTACAGGGAGCCTTTGGCTACACCTTC. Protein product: CAWTLLQGAFGYTF.

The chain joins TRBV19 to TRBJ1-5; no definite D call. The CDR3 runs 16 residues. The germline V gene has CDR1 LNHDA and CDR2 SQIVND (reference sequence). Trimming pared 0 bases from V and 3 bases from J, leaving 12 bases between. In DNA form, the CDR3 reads TGTGCCAGTAGTATAGATCGTAGAGGGTTCAATCAGCCCCAGCATTTT. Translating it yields CASSIDRRGFNQPQHF.

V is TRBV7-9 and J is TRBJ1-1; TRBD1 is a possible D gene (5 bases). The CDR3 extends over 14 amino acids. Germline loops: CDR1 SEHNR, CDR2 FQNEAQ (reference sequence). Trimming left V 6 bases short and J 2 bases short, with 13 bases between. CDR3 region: CASRDPTANTEAFF. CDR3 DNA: TGTGCCAGCAGAGATCCGACAGCAAACACTGAAGCTTTCTTT.